These 14 T cell receptor beta chains were all obtained from the same sample, sequenced in a study. TCRdb reprocessed the RT-PCR reads via MiXCR and lists one record per CDR3 protein. The data show about 680,000 distinct CDR3 sequences, with 14% seen just once and roughly 3.9% held by the top ten. The sequenced sample was memory CD4+ T cells from blood. The receptor source for this set is a female donor in good health, serving as a healthy control.

This chain joins TRBV6-5 and TRBJ2-7; D uncertain. Germline CDR1 and CDR2: MNHEY and SVGAGI. Trimming removed 2 bases at V and 2 bases at J, with 13 bases between. CDR3 length: 15 residues. The DNA of the CDR3 is TGTGCCAGCAGTTACAAAACGTTCGGCCCCTACGAGCAGTACTTC. The encoded protein is CASSYKTFGPYEQYF.

This clonotype has just a few counts. The chain carries TRBV27 and TRBJ2-1, with TRBD2 matching 7 bases. The length of the CDR3 is 14 residues. Germline loops: CDR1 MNHEY, CDR2 SMNVEV (reference sequence). V lost 5 bases, J lost 4 bases, and 5 bases stayed unmatched. The CDR3 DNA reads TGTGCCAGCAGTGCAAGCGGGACTTACAATGAGCAGTTCTTC. It translates to CASSASGTYNEQFF.

This clonotype occurred once. The chain combines TRBV16 with TRBJ2-7; D is ambiguous. V dropped 2 bases and J dropped 6 bases, with 8 bases sitting between them. CDR3 size: 12 residues. Per the germline V gene, CDR1 is KGHSY and CDR2 is FQNENV. The CDR3 loop reads CASSQEWSEQYF. CDR3 DNA sequence: TGTGCCAGCAGCCAAGAGTGGAGCGAGCAGTACTTC.

At least ten counts were recorded for this clonotype. The V call is TRBV4-1, the J call TRBJ2-1; 14 bases line up with TRBD2. This CDR3 has 21 residues. CDR1 is MGHRA, CDR2 YSYEKL, per germline. With V trimmed by 3 bases and J by 0 bases, 13 bases remained unmatched. CDR3 in DNA: TGCGCCAGCAGCCAGATCGGGACTAGCGGGAGAGGGGGCTCCTCCTACAATGAGCAGTTCTTC. Translating it yields CASSQIGTSGRGGSSYNEQFF.

This clonotype was observed many times. The V gene is TRBV10-3, the J gene TRBJ2-5; tentatively, D is TRBD1 (6 bases). This CDR3 region has 14 residues. The V gene lost 4 bases and the J gene lost 4 bases, with 13 bases spanning the gap. CDR1 is ENHRY, CDR2 SYGVKD, per germline. CDR3 coding DNA: TGTGCCATCAGTGGCAGCAAAGGGGGAGAGACCCAGTACTTC. Protein: CAISGSKGGETQYF.

The rearrangement joins TRBV28 to TRBJ2-7, with 13 bases identical to TRBD2. The CDR3 has 16 residues. J lost 4 bases, V lost 6 bases, and 9 bases had no gene match. Germline values: CDR1 MDHEN, CDR2 SYDVKM. CDR3 in DNA: TGTGCCAGCAGGATCCCGGGACTAGCGGGAAAATACGAGCAGTACTTC. It yields the protein CASRIPGLAGKYEQYF.

This clonotype was detected many times. V usage is TRBV20-1 and J usage is TRBJ2-1; 9 positions agree with TRBD1. Germline trimming cut 6 bases from V and 5 bases from J; bases unmatched to any gene: 11. CDR3 length: 15 residues. Looked up from germline, CDR1 is DFQATT and CDR2 is SNEGSKA (reference sequence). CDR3 loop: CSAIHPGQGNNEQFF. The CDR3 DNA reads TGCAGTGCCATTCACCCGGGACAGGGAAACAATGAGCAGTTCTTC.

This clonotype was counted between two and nine times. The rearrangement links TRBV29-1 to TRBJ2-1; the match to TRBD2 covers 7 bases. CDR1 is SQVTM, CDR2 ANQGSEA, per germline. The CDR3 has 14 residues. V was clipped by 4 bases and J by 0 bases; unmatched bases: 3. CDR3 DNA: TGCAGCGTTGTAGGCGGGGGCTCCTACAATGAGCAGTTCTTC. This sequence encodes CSVVGGGSYNEQFF.

This clonotype was observed a handful of times. The chain uses TRBV7-2 and TRBJ2-7; the match to TRBD1 covers 9 bases. With V trimmed by 6 bases and J by 9 bases, 15 bases remained unmatched. Germline V CDR1 and CDR2: SGHTA, FQGNSA. CDR3 length: 15 amino acids. The DNA for the CDR3 is TGTGCCAGCAGTATTGGGGGACAGGGCGCGTTGGGGCAGTACTTC. Its protein product is CASSIGGQGALGQYF.

This clonotype was picked up a small number of times. The chain is built from TRBV19 and TRBJ2-1; 8 positions agree with TRBD2. The V gene end was trimmed by 6 bases and the J gene end by 6 bases; junction bases not matched to a gene: 10. Looked up from germline, CDR1 is LNHDA and CDR2 is SQIVND (reference sequence). CDR3 length: 15 residues. The CDR3 coding sequence is TGTGCCAGTAGGCCTCTAGCGGGTAAGCGCAATGAGCAGTTCTTC. It is translated as CASRPLAGKRNEQFF. Full variable domain (rest looked up from reference TRBV19 and TRBJ2-1): DGGITQSPKYLFRKEGQNVTLSCEQNLNHDAMYWYRQDPGQGLRLIYYSQIVNDFQKGDIAEGYSVSREKKESFPLTVTSAQKNPTAFYLCASRPLAGKRNEQFFGPGTRLTVL.

The rearrangement joins TRBV7-7 to TRBJ2-5; tentatively, D is TRBD1 or TRBD2 (6 bases each). V lost 3 bases and J lost 5, with 13 bases in between. This CDR3 comprises 14 residues. Germline V CDR1 and CDR2: SSHAT, FNYEAQ (reference sequence). This chain's CDR3 is CASSFERGDETQYF. The CDR3 DNA sequence: TGTGCCAGCAGCTTCGAGAGGGGGGACGAGACCCAGTACTTC.

This clonotype was detected only a few times. The rearrangement uses TRBV4-2 and TRBJ2-1; the D is unclear. CDR1 and CDR2 from the germline V gene are LGHNA and YNFKEQ. V was cut by 0 bases and J by 6 bases, with 9 bases left in between. There are 14 residues in the CDR3. This chain's CDR3 is CASSQDGLGNEQFF. The CDR3, as DNA: TGTGCCAGCAGCCAAGACGGGTTGGGCAATGAGCAGTTCTTC.

The gene calls are TRBV24-1 and TRBJ2-1; 11 bases map to TRBD2. The CDR3 extends over 15 amino acids. Unmatched junction bases numbered 7, after V lost 9 bases and J lost 4 bases. Germline assignment: CDR1 KGHDR and CDR2 SFDVKD. The CDR3 is CATGVAGGTYNEQFF. CDR3 nucleotides: TGTGCCACCGGGGTAGCGGGAGGGACGTACAATGAGCAGTTCTTC.

This clonotype was recorded a few times. The chain joins TRBV11-2 to TRBJ1-5, with unresolved D. Trimming cost V 1 base and J 0 bases, with 7 bases left between them. Germline V gene lookup returns CDR1 SGHAT and CDR2 FQNNGV. The CDR3 totals 15 residues. The CDR3 spells CASSLGHGSNQPQHF. In nucleotides, the CDR3 is TGTGCCAGCAGCTTAGGTCACGGTAGCAATCAGCCCCAGCATTTT.